One and the same sample provided the 17 T cell receptor beta chains below, sequenced in a study of OX40 agonist ivuxolimab in advanced cancers. Using immunoSEQ multiplex PCR, the repertoire was profiled, and TCRdb retains in-frame clones only, with some absent. The repertoire has tens of thousands of clones, more than 65% of them found once; the top ten carry approximately 0.57%. The material sequenced was CD4+ or CD8+ T cells sorted from blood, taken in a trial of the OX40 agonist ivuxolimab. The receptors derive from an adult with an advanced solid tumor such as melanoma, head and neck, liver or kidney cancer.

This clone occurred a few times. Distinct nucleotide sequences in the sample also encode this CDR3. The rearrangement uses TRBV11-2 and TRBJ2-7; D is ambiguous. The CDR3 totals 9 residues. V was shortened by 8 bases and J by 6 bases, with 5 bases between the two germline ends. Germline-derived CDR1 and CDR2 are SGHAT and FQNNGV. The DNA of the CDR3 is TGTGCCAGCGGTGGCGAGCAGTACTTC. Translation: CASGGEQYF.

This clone was counted between two and nine times. The chain carries TRBV5-1 and TRBJ2-2, with 12 bases that match TRBD1. The CDR3 spans 15 residues. CDR1 SGHRS and CDR2 YFSETQ come from the germline V gene. V was clipped by 4 bases and J by 8 bases; unmatched bases: 6. The CDR3 DNA reads TGCGCCAGCAGCCCCGGGACAGGGGGCGGTGGGGAGCTGTTTTTT. It yields the protein CASSPGTGGGGELFF.

The V and J genes are TRBV7-2 and TRBJ1-1, with a tentative D call TRBD1 (6 bases). The CDR3 sequence is 13 residues long. Germline CDR1 reads SGHTA; CDR2 reads FQGNSA. Trimming left V 3 bases short and J 4 bases short, with 9 bases between. CDR3 coding DNA: TGTGCCAGCAGCTTCACAGGGAGCACTGAAGCTTTCTTT. It yields the protein CASSFTGSTEAFF. Looking up the rest from reference TRBV7-2 and TRBJ1-1 gives the full variable domain: GAGVSQSPSNKVTEKGKDVELRCDPISGHTALYWYRQSLGQGLEFLIYFQGNSAPDKSGLPSDRFSAERTGGSVSTLTIQRTQQEDSAVYLCASSFTGSTEAFFGQGTRLTVV.

A few counts support this clone. The rearrangement links TRBV10-3 to TRBJ2-7, with 9 bases that match TRBD1. The CDR3 spans 16 residues. Trimming cost V 0 bases and J 2 bases; bases outside gene matches: 5. Germline CDR1 reads ENHRY; CDR2 reads SYGVKD. The CDR3 coding sequence is TGTGCCATCAGTGAGTCGGGACAGGGAGGAGCCTACGAGCAGTACTTC. Amino acids: CAISESGQGGAYEQYF.

The J gene is TRBJ2-3, the V gene TRBV7-2, with 11 positions matching TRBD2. The CDR3 extends over 16 amino acids. Germline V lookup: CDR1 SGHTA, CDR2 FQGNSA. With 4 bases clipped from V and 4 bases from J, the junction kept 7 bases outside the gene matches. CDR3 in amino acids: CASSSRLAGRADTQYF. The DNA of the CDR3 is TGTGCCAGCAGCTCTCGACTAGCGGGAAGGGCAGATACGCAGTATTTT.

The chain recombines TRBV14 with TRBJ1-1; D is uncertain. CDR3 length: 14 amino acids. The germline CDR1 and CDR2 sequences are SGHDN and FVKESK. The V end lost 0 bases, the J end lost 0 bases, and 5 bases lay between the germline ends. The CDR3 is CASSQEGLNTEAFF. The CDR3 DNA reads TGTGCCAGCAGCCAAGAGGGCCTGAACACTGAAGCTTTCTTT.

The rearrangement links TRBV6-5 to TRBJ2-7; possibly TRBD2 for D (6 bases). With 5 bases removed from V and 6 bases from J, the gap between germline ends came to 14 bases. Germline V gene sequence: CDR1 MNHEY, CDR2 SVGAGI. The CDR3 runs to 13 residues. The CDR3 sequence: CASSNSGSIEQYF. Written as DNA, the CDR3 is TGTGCCAGCAGTAATTCCGGGAGTATCGAGCAGTACTTC.

V usage is TRBV6-1 and J usage is TRBJ2-1, with 8 bases aligning to TRBD2. Trimming at V came to 11 bases and at J to 7 bases, leaving 10 bases not matched to a gene. The germline gives CDR1 MNHNS, CDR2 SASEGT. The CDR3 is 13 amino acids. The CDR3 bases are TGTGCCCTCTATCAGGCTAGCGGGAATGAGCAGTTCTTC. Translated, it gives CALYQASGNEQFF.

J is TRBJ2-7 and V is TRBV5-6; 7 nucleotides line up with TRBD2. This CDR3 is built from 15 residues. Germline values: CDR1 SGHDT, CDR2 YYEEEE. Trimming at V came to 3 bases and at J to 3 bases, leaving 9 bases not matched to a gene. CDR3 protein: CASSSTRDYNYEQYF. In DNA form, the CDR3 reads TGTGCCAGCAGCTCCACCCGGGACTACAACTACGAGCAGTACTTC.

The V gene is TRBV5-5, the J gene TRBJ2-5; maybe TRBD2 (5 bases). V was trimmed by 4 bases and J by 2 bases, leaving 18 bases between them. The CDR3 loop spans 16 amino acids. Germline V CDR1 and CDR2: SGHKS, YYEKEE (reference sequence). CDR3 in amino acids: CASSPNTGNLQETQYF. The CDR3 nucleotides read TGTGCCAGCAGCCCGAATACCGGGAATCTACAAGAGACCCAGTACTTC.

The gene calls are TRBV6-1 and TRBJ2-3; D might be TRBD1 (6 bases). The CDR3 contains 13 residues. V was cut by 7 bases and J by 6 bases, with 14 bases left in between. In germline, CDR1 is MNHNS, CDR2 SASEGT. CDR3 region: CASIPDSTDTQYF. The CDR3 DNA reads TGTGCCAGCATCCCGGACAGTACGGATACGCAGTATTTT.

The chain employs TRBV4-1 and TRBJ2-2; 14 bases are shared with TRBD2. Germline loops: CDR1 MGHRA, CDR2 YSYEKL. Trimming took 5 bases from V and 3 from J; bases not matched to a gene: 17. CDR3 length equals 21 residues. The CDR3 DNA is TGCGCCAGCAGCTCCATGCTATTAGGGACTAGCGGGAGTCTGGACACCGGGGAGCTGTTTTTT. Translating it yields CASSSMLLGTSGSLDTGELFF.

The rearrangement uses TRBV7-7 and TRBJ2-1; TRBD2 is a possible D gene (5 bases). CDR3 length equals 16 residues. CDR1 and CDR2 (germline): SSHAT, FNYEAQ (reference sequence). V lost 7 bases, J lost 2 bases, and 18 bases lay in between. The CDR3 nucleotides are TGTGCCAGCACCTCAGTTAAGCGGCCAACCTACAATGAGCAGTTCTTC. Translation: CASTSVKRPTYNEQFF.

The genes are TRBV19 and TRBJ2-7, with 10 positions matching TRBD2. Germline V gives CDR1 LNHDA, CDR2 SQIVND (reference sequence). V gave up 4 bases and J gave up 4 bases; unmatched junction bases: 7. There are 15 residues in the CDR3. The CDR3 loop is CASSTPGLAPYEQYF. The CDR3 region has the DNA TGTGCCAGTAGTACCCCGGGACTAGCGCCGTACGAGCAGTACTTC.

Comment on this clone: Additional DNA sequences in this sample encode the identical CDR3. This chain uses TRBV29-1 with TRBJ2-1; 8 nucleotides line up with TRBD1. Per germline, CDR1 SQVTM and CDR2 ANQGSEA. This CDR3 spans 12 amino acids. V lost 4 bases, J lost 10 bases, and 6 bases stayed unmatched. The chain's CDR3 is CSVGQGAGEQFF. The CDR3 DNA reads as TGCAGCGTTGGTCAGGGGGCGGGGGAGCAGTTCTTC.

V is TRBV19 and J is TRBJ1-1, with D perhaps TRBD1 (6 bases). The germline V gene encodes CDR1 LNHDA and CDR2 SQIVND (reference sequence). The CDR3 extends over 15 amino acids. Trimming left V 5 bases short and J 4 bases short, with 17 bases between. The CDR3 DNA is TGTGCCAGTAGTCCTTCCCGGGAGGGGGGCACTGAAGCTTTCTTT. Its translation is CASSPSREGGTEAFF.

This clone has just one count. V gene TRBV6-6 combines with J gene TRBJ1-6, with 11 bases fitting TRBD1. The CDR3 sequence is 16 residues long. After removal of 6 bases from V and 5 bases from J, the junction contained 6 bases not matched to a gene. The germline V gene encodes CDR1 MNHNY and CDR2 SVGAGI (reference sequence). DNA of the CDR3: TGTGCCAGCAGGCCTACGGGACAGGGGGATAATTCACCCCTCCACTTT. Translated, it gives CASRPTGQGDNSPLHF.